One and the same sample provided the 28 T cell receptor beta chains below, sequenced in a study of early T cells in non-severe SARS-CoV-2 infection (dated by TCRdb to about 2021). Libraries were constructed by 5' RACE. Sequencing was carried out with a NextSeq 500. TCRdb's own reprocessing of the public reads used fastp at Q25 and MiXCR and kept productive beta chains. Duplicate CDR3 protein sequences are folded into a single record with the most common DNA and genes. In all, the sample holds 15,000 to 20,000 distinct CDR3 sequences, and 5% to 6% of those were seen once. Together, the top ten hold around 6.8% of the sample. Source: whole blood, taken at baseline. The source of these receptors is an adult who was a healthcare worker with PCR-confirmed SARS-CoV-2 infection or an uninfected control (not recorded which).

In this sample, this clonotype turned up many times. The chain carries TRBV20-1 and TRBJ1-1, with D possibly matching TRBD1 (6 bases). The germline CDR1 and CDR2 sequences are DFQATT and SNEGSKA (reference sequence). Trimming pared 3 bases from V and 0 bases from J, leaving 14 bases between. The CDR3 spans 15 residues. The DNA for the CDR3 is TGCAGTGCTAGCCCGCCGGGACACTTGAACACTGAAGCTTTCTTT. Translated: CSASPPGHLNTEAFF.

This clonotype was detected many times. V and J are TRBV4-3 and TRBJ2-2; D is uncertain. The CDR3 has 18 residues. Between the trimmed V and J ends, which lost 0 bases and 4 bases, there was a span of 18 bases. Germline CDR1 LGHNA, CDR2 YSLEER. The DNA of the CDR3 is TGCGCCAGCAGCCAAGATAGGACGCGCGAATTTTTCACCGGGGAGCTGTTTTTT. Translated, it gives CASSQDRTREFFTGELFF.

This chain joins TRBV6-1 and TRBJ1-6, with 8 bases fitting TRBD1. The CDR3 runs to 14 residues. Losses at the gene ends were 4 bases for V and 10 bases for J; bases not matched to a gene: 6. Germline values: CDR1 MNHNS, CDR2 SASEGT. In DNA, the CDR3 is TGTGCCAGCAGTGTAAGCCAGGGGGCCTCACCCCTCCACTTT. Translation gives CASSVSQGASPLHF.

This clonotype is medium-sized (0.01 to 0.1%) by share. The chain joins TRBV19 to TRBJ1-3; D gene unclear. Looked up from germline, CDR1 is LNHDA and CDR2 is SQIVND (reference sequence). The CDR3 is made up of 15 amino acids. Trimming removed 7 bases at V and 0 bases at J, with 13 bases between. The CDR3 is CASTTAGNSGNTIYF. The CDR3 coding sequence is TGTGCCAGTACCACTGCGGGGAACTCTGGAAACACCATATATTTT.

This clonotype was seen repeatedly, ten times or more. The chain carries TRBV6-6 and TRBJ1-2, with 7 bases aligning to TRBD1. The V gene end was trimmed by 2 bases and the J gene end by 4 bases; junction bases not matched to a gene: 4. CDR1 is MNHNY, CDR2 SVGAGI, per germline (reference sequence). The CDR3 covers 14 residues. DNA of the CDR3: TGTGCCAGCAGTTACCCGGACAGGTCCTATGGCTACACCTTC. Its protein product is CASSYPDRSYGYTF.

This clonotype was picked up many times. The chain carries TRBV6-5 and TRBJ1-5; D call uncertain. Germline V lookup: CDR1 MNHEY, CDR2 SVGAGI. CDR3 size: 16 residues. Trimming stripped 2 bases from V and 0 bases from J, with 11 bases between. CDR3 residues: CASSYAGPYSNQPQHF. CDR3 coding DNA: TGTGCCAGCAGTTACGCAGGCCCGTATAGCAATCAGCCCCAGCATTTT.

This clonotype is medium-sized by share. V is TRBV12-3 or TRBV12-4 and J is TRBJ1-1; D unresolved. The ends were cut back, 7 bases at V and 3 bases at J, with 15 bases in the middle. The CDR3 extends over 14 amino acids. Here the CDR3 DNA reads TGTGCCAGCACCCCCGGCTTTGGACACACTGAAGCTTTCTTT. Its protein product is CASTPGFGHTEAFF.

This clonotype was seen ten or more times. The V and J genes are TRBV20-1 and TRBJ1-6, with TRBD1 matching 8 bases. The CDR3 is 13 amino acids. The junction had 4 bases not matched to a gene; V was cut back by 5 bases and J by 7 bases. The germline CDR1 and CDR2 sequences are DFQATT and SNEGSKA (reference sequence). The CDR3 sequence is CSAGGQGNSPLHF. The CDR3 nucleotides read TGCAGTGCTGGCGGACAGGGAAATTCACCCCTCCACTTT.

The chain carries TRBV25-1 and TRBJ2-5; 8 bases fit TRBD2. The CDR3 length is 17 residues. V was pared by 7 bases and J by 1 base, with 14 bases of the junction left unmatched. The V gene's germline CDR1 is MGHDK and CDR2 SYGVNS. The DNA of the CDR3 is TGTGCCAGCAATTCTCGGGGAGCGGGGGCCTTCCAAGAGACCCAGTACTTC. Its protein is CASNSRGAGAFQETQYF.

This clonotype was picked up many times. The gene calls are TRBV12-3 or TRBV12-4 and TRBJ2-3, with D perhaps TRBD1 or TRBD2 (6 bases each). V was trimmed by 1 base and J by 5 bases, leaving 19 bases between them. The CDR3 extends over 17 amino acids. This CDR3 is CASSLGVIGGVRDTQYF. CDR3 bases: TGTGCCAGCAGTTTAGGGGTGATCGGGGGCGTCCGAGATACGCAGTATTTT.

This clonotype was counted between two and nine times. The CDR3 protein is CASSQDAVDSTEAFF. As DNA, the CDR3 is TGTGCCAGCAGCCAAGACGCGGTGGACAGCACTGAAGCTTTCTTT. The chain links TRBV3-1 to TRBJ1-1; tentatively, D is TRBD1 (6 bases). CDR1 LGHDT and CDR2 YNNKEL come from the germline V gene (reference sequence). The CDR3 runs to 15 residues. The V gene lost 0 bases and the J gene lost 4 bases, with 12 bases spanning the gap.

This clonotype was seen many times. V is TRBV7-8 and J is TRBJ1-4, with D possibly being TRBD1 (5 bases). CDR1 is SGHVS, CDR2 FQNEAQ, per germline. The CDR3 has 13 amino acids. The germline V and J ends were trimmed by 5 bases and 7 bases, with 11 bases remaining between them. The CDR3 DNA follows: TGTGCCAGCAGCCGGTCAGGGTTTGAAAAACTGTTTTTT. Residues: CASSRSGFEKLFF. The whole variable domain, remainder taken from reference TRBV7-8 and TRBJ1-4, is GAGVSQSPRYKVAKRGQDVALRCDPISGHVSLFWYQQALGQGPEFLTYFQNEAQLDKSGLPSDRFFAERPEGSVSTLKIQRTQQEDSAVYLCASSRSGFEKLFFGSGTQLSVL.

Concerning this clonotype: A clone one base away is much larger, so this may be a read error. The rearrangement joins TRBV6-2 or TRBV6-3 to TRBJ2-2, with D possibly TRBD1 on 6 matching bases. Germline V gives CDR1 MNHEY, CDR2 SVGEGT. The CDR3 is 16 residues long. The chain's CDR3 is CAGSDPHRENTGELFF. CDR3 sequence (DNA): TGTGCCGGCAGTGACCCTCACAGGGAGAACACCGGGGAGCTGTTTTTT.

This clonotype was observed many times. V usage is TRBV10-3 and J usage is TRBJ1-2; D unresolved. The CDR3 consists of 16 residues. V was cut by 3 bases and J by 3 bases, with 17 bases left in between. Germline lookup yields CDR1 ENHRY and CDR2 SYGVKD. CDR3 nucleotides: TGTGCCATCAGTGATCAGACCGGGCCCCGGGACTATGGCTACACCTTC. It specifies CAISDQTGPRDYGYTF.

V is TRBV4-1 and J is TRBJ2-4; 7 nucleotides agree with TRBD2. The CDR3 runs 16 residues. Germline loops: CDR1 MGHRA, CDR2 YSYEKL. V was clipped by 1 base and J by 8 bases; unmatched bases: 11. CDR3 nucleotide sequence: TGCGCCAGCAGCCAAGGGGGACTAATTTATGCAGACATTCAGTACTTC. Protein sequence: CASSQGGLIYADIQYF.

This clonotype is labeled medium-sized. The V gene is TRBV7-2, the J gene TRBJ1-2; TRBD1 agrees at 7 bases. The germline gives CDR1 SGHTA, CDR2 FQGNSA. Losses at the gene ends were 4 bases for V and 4 bases for J; bases not matched to a gene: 6. The CDR3 totals 14 residues. CDR3 residues: CASSSQGIGYGYTF. The DNA for the CDR3 is TGTGCCAGCAGCTCACAGGGGATTGGCTATGGCTACACCTTC. The full variable domain, with the rest looked up from reference TRBV7-2 and TRBJ1-2, is GAGVSQSPSNKVTEKGKDVELRCDPISGHTALYWYRQSLGQGLEFLIYFQGNSAPDKSGLPSDRFSAERTGGSVSTLTIQRTQQEDSAVYLCASSSQGIGYGYTFGSGTRLTVV.

As for this clonotype: This may arise from a read error, as a much more abundant clone is one base away. The chain joins TRBV20-1 to TRBJ1-6, with no clear D. Per the germline V gene, CDR1 is DFQATT and CDR2 is SNEGSKA (reference sequence). The CDR3 covers 13 residues. Trimming removed 3 bases at V and 5 bases at J, with 8 bases between. The CDR3 DNA reads as TGCAGTGCTAGGGCCGGGGATAATTCACCCCTCCACTTT. Its protein product is CSARAGDNSPLHF.

This clonotype was found many times. The chain couples TRBV29-1 to TRBJ2-5, with D maybe TRBD2 (5 bases). The germline gives CDR1 SQVTM, CDR2 ANQGSEA. V was clipped by 6 bases and J by 4 bases, with 12 bases between them. There are 12 residues in the CDR3. In DNA form, the CDR3 reads TGCAGCGTGGGAGAAAAGGGAGAGACCCAGTACTTC. It yields the protein CSVGEKGETQYF.

In its sample, this clonotype was seen many times. The rearrangement uses TRBV24-1 and TRBJ2-5, with 7 bases fitting TRBD1. V trimming: 9 bases; J trimming: 0 bases; junction bases outside the gene matches: 6. Germline lookup yields CDR1 KGHDR and CDR2 SFDVKD. The CDR3 loop spans 14 amino acids. CDR3 in amino acids: CATEQGQYQETQYF. The CDR3 DNA follows: TGTGCCACCGAACAGGGACAGTACCAAGAGACCCAGTACTTC.

This clonotype was recorded many times. This rearrangement joins TRBV12-3 or TRBV12-4 to TRBJ1-2; no definite D call. V was shortened by 6 bases and J by 4 bases, with 9 bases between the two germline ends. This CDR3 comprises 12 residues. CDR3 sequence reads: CASSSHGYGYTF. Written as DNA, the CDR3 is TGTGCCAGCAGCTCACACGGCTATGGCTACACCTTC.

This clonotype was observed at least ten times. The V gene is TRBV20-1, the J gene TRBJ1-5; D might be TRBD1 (6 bases). The V gene's germline CDR1 is DFQATT and CDR2 SNEGSKA (reference sequence). V shed 4 bases and J shed 5 bases, with 15 bases lying between them. The CDR3 has 14 amino acids. In DNA form, the CDR3 reads TGCAGTGCTACGGGAGGGGGGGAGTATCAGCCCCAGCATTTT. It encodes CSATGGGEYQPQHF.

This clonotype was detected a few times. The V gene is TRBV9, the J gene TRBJ2-5; TRBD1 is a possible D gene (6 bases). Germline lookup yields CDR1 SGDLS and CDR2 YYNGEE. Between the trimmed V and J ends, which lost 1 base and 4 bases, there was a span of 8 bases. The CDR3 is 13 amino acids. CDR3 protein: CASSVTGRETQYF. CDR3 nucleotide sequence: TGTGCCAGCAGCGTAACAGGGCGAGAGACCCAGTACTTC. The whole variable domain, filled in from reference TRBV9 and TRBJ2-5, reads DSGVTQTPKHLITATGQRVTLRCSPRSGDLSVYWYQQSLDQGLQFLIQYYNGEERAKGNILERFSAQQFPDLHSELNLSSLELGDSALYFCASSVTGRETQYFGPGTRLLVL.

This clonotype was recorded at least ten times. This chain connects TRBV6-4 to TRBJ1-1, with a tentative D call TRBD1 (5 bases). This CDR3 has 14 amino acids. Germline V gene data show CDR1 as MRHNA and CDR2 as SNTAGT. Trimming removed 4 bases from V and 4 bases from J, with 13 bases in between. The CDR3: CASSGQPGVTEAFF. The CDR3 DNA sequence: TGTGCCAGCAGTGGACAGCCGGGAGTCACTGAAGCTTTCTTT.

The sample holds many counts of this clonotype. This chain joins TRBV20-1 and TRBJ1-2, with 9 bases fitting TRBD1. CDR1 DFQATT and CDR2 SNEGSKA come from the germline V gene (reference sequence). The CDR3 contains 13 residues. V trimming: 5 bases; J trimming: 5 bases; junction bases outside the gene matches: 6. Here the CDR3 DNA reads TGCAGTGCTCCACAGGGGGCTAGTTATGGCTACACCTTC. Protein sequence: CSAPQGASYGYTF.

This clonotype was recorded at least ten times. The chain employs TRBV9 and TRBJ1-1, with TRBD1 matching over 8 bases. There are 15 residues in the CDR3. V was pared by 0 bases and J by 10 bases, with 11 bases of the junction left unmatched. CDR1 and CDR2 (germline): SGDLS, YYNGEE. CDR3 in DNA: TGTGCCAGCAGCGTAGGGACCGCAGGGGGCGGGGGAGCTTTCTTT. Translation gives CASSVGTAGGGGAFF.

This clonotype was detected many times. The rearrangement uses TRBV24-1 and TRBJ1-2, with 8 bases aligning to TRBD1. J gave up 5 bases and V 9 bases, and 10 bases lay outside the gene matches. The CDR3 is 14 amino acids. Germline values: CDR1 KGHDR, CDR2 SFDVKD. CDR3 amino acids: CATSDLTGEYGYTF. The CDR3 DNA sequence: TGTGCCACCTCCGACCTGACAGGGGAATATGGCTACACCTTC.

This clonotype was counted between two and nine times. At one boundary the junction diverges from the germline segment, which might be a read error. The rearrangement links TRBV14 to TRBJ2-7, with unresolved D. The CDR3 sequence is 9 residues long. CDR1 and CDR2 from the germline V gene are SGHDN and FVKESK. CDR3 coding DNA: TGTGCCAGCAGCCAAGACGGGTTCTTC. Translation gives CASSQDGFF.

This clonotype was detected a few times. The gene calls are TRBV20-1 and TRBJ2-7, with D unresolved. The CDR3 has 14 amino acids. Germline-derived CDR1 and CDR2 are DFQATT and SNEGSKA (reference sequence). V was shortened by 0 bases and J by 0 bases, with 9 bases between the two germline ends. The DNA for the CDR3 is TGCAGTGCTAGAGATCTACCTTTCTCCTACGAGCAGTACTTC. Translating gives CSARDLPFSYEQYF.